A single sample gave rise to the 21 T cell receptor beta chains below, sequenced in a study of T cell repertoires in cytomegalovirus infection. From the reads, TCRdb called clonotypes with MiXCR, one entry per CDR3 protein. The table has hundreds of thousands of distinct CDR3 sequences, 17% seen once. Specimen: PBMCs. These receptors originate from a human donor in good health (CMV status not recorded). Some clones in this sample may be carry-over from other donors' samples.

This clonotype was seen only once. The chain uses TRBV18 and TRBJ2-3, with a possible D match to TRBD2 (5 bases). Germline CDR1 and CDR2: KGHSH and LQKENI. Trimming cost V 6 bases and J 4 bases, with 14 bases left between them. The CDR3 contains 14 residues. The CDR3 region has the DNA TGTGCCAGCTCGCCCGAGGGCAGGCCAGATACGCAGTATTTT. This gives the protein CASSPEGRPDTQYF.

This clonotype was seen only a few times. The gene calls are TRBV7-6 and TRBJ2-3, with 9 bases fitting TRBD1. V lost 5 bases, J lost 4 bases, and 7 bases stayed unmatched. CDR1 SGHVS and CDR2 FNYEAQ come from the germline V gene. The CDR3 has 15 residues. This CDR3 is CASSGDRGSSDTQYF. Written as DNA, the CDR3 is TGTGCCAGCAGCGGTGACAGGGGGTCTTCAGATACGCAGTATTTT.

The CDR3 region has the DNA TGCAGTGCTAGACCGGGACAGAACTCCTACGAGCAGTACTTC. Protein sequence: CSARPGQNSYEQYF. V gene TRBV20-1 combines with J gene TRBJ2-7, with TRBD1 matching over 7 bases. There are 14 residues in the CDR3. Germline V gene data show CDR1 as DFQATT and CDR2 as SNEGSKA (reference sequence). The V segment lost 2 bases and the J segment 0 bases; nucleotides outside the gene matches: 4.

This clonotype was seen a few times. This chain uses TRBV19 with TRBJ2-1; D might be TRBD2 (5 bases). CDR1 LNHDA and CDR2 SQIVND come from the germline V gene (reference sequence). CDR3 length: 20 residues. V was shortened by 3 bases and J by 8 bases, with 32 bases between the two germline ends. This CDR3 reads CASSISARRRFDFEEDEQFF. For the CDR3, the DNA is TGTGCCAGTAGTATTAGCGCGAGGCGCCGTTTTGATTTTGAGGAGGATGAGCAGTTCTTC.

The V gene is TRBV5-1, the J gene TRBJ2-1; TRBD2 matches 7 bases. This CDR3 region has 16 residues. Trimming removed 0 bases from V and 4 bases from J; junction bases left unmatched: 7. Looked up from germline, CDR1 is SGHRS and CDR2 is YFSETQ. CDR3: CASSLVLAAGYNEQFF. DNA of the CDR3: TGCGCCAGCAGCTTGGTGCTAGCGGCCGGATACAATGAGCAGTTCTTC.

The CDR3 loop reads CSVEASGGAGDTQYF. DNA of the CDR3: TGCAGCGTTGAGGCTAGCGGGGGGGCCGGAGATACGCAGTATTTT. The J gene is TRBJ2-3, the V gene TRBV29-1; TRBD2 matches at 12 bases. The CDR3 is 15 amino acids. Unmatched junction bases numbered 6, after V lost 3 bases and J lost 5 bases. CDR1 and CDR2 (germline): SQVTM, ANQGSEA.

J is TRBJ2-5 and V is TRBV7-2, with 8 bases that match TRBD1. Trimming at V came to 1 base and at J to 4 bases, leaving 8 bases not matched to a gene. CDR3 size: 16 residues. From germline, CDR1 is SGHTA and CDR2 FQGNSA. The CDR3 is CASSLGLRGRRETQYF. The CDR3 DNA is TGTGCCAGCAGCTTAGGTCTCAGGGGGCGAAGAGAGACCCAGTACTTC.

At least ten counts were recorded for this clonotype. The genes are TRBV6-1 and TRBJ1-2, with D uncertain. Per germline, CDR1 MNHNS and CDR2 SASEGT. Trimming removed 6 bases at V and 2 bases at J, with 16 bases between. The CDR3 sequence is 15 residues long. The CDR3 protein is CASSPIYSSNYGYTF. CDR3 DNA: TGTGCCAGCAGCCCCATTTACAGCAGCAACTATGGCTACACCTTC.

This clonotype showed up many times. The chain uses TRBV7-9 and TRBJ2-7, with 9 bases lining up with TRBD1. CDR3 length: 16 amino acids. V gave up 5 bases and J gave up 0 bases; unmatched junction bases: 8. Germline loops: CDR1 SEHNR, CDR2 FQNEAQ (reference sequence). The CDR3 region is CASSPRTGEPSYEQYF. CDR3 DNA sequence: TGTGCCAGCAGCCCACGGACAGGGGAGCCCTCCTACGAGCAGTACTTC.

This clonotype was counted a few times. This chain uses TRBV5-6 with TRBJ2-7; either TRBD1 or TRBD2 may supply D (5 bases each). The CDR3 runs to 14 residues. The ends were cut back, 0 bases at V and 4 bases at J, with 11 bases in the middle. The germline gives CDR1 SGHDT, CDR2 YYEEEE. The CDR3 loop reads CASSLVGDGYEQYF. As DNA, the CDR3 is TGTGCCAGCAGCTTGGTGGGGGACGGTTACGAGCAGTACTTC.

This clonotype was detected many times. CDR3 DNA: TGTGCCAGCAGTGAACTGGGGGGCGTGAACACTGAAGCTTTCTTT. Residues: CASSELGGVNTEAFF. This chain connects TRBV2 to TRBJ1-1; possible D gene TRBD1, 6 bases. The CDR3 covers 15 residues. Germline V gene data show CDR1 as SNHLY and CDR2 as FYNNEI. The V gene lost 2 bases and the J gene lost 0 bases, with 10 bases spanning the gap.

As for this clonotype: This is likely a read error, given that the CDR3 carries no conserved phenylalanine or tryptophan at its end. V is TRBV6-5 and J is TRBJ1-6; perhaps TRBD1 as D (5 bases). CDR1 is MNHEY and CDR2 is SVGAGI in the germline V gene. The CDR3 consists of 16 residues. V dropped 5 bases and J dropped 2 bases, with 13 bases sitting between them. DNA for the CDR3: TGTGCCAGCAGTCCCGAAGCCAGGGCCTATAATTCACCCCTCCACTCT. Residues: CASSPEARAYNSPLHS.

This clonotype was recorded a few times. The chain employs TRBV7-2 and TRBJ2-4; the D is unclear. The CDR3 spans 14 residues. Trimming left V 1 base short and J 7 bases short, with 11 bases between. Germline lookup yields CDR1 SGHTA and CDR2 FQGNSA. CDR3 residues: CASSLEFSMNIQYF. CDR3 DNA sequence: TGTGCCAGCAGCTTAGAGTTCAGTATGAACATTCAGTACTTC. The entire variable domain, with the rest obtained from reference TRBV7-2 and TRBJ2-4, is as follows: GAGVSQSPSNKVTEKGKDVELRCDPISGHTALYWYRQSLGQGLEFLIYFQGNSAPDKSGLPSDRFSAERTGGSVSTLTIQRTQQEDSAVYLCASSLEFSMNIQYFGAGTRLSVL.

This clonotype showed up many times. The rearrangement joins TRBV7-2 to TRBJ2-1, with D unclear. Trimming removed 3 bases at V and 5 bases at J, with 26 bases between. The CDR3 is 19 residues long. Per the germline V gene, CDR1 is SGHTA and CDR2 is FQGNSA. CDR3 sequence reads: CASSFRPPGTPIKNNEQFF. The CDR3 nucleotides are TGTGCCAGCAGCTTCCGCCCTCCGGGTACACCTATCAAAAACAATGAGCAGTTCTTC.

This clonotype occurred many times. The CDR3 spells CASGSSGYGYTF. Here the CDR3 DNA reads TGTGCTAGTGGTTCCTCCGGATATGGCTACACCTTC. The chain employs TRBV12-5 and TRBJ1-2; unclear D gene. V shed 4 bases and J shed 5 bases, with 8 bases lying between them. The CDR3 is 12 amino acids. CDR1 is LGHNT and CDR2 is FRNRAP in the germline V gene.

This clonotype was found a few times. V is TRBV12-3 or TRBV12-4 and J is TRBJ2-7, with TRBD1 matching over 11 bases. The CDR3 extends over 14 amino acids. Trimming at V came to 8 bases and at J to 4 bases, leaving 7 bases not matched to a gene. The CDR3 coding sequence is TGTGCCAGCGCCGGACAGGGGGCTGGATACGAGCAGTACTTC. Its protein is CASAGQGAGYEQYF.

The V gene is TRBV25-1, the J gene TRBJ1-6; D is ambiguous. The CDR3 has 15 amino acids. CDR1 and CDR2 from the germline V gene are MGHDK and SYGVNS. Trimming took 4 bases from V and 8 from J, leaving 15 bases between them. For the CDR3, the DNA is TGTGCCAGCAGTGTTGGACTCAATTGGGATTCACCCCTCCACTTT. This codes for CASSVGLNWDSPLHF. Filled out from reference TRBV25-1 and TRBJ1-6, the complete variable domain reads EADIYQTPRYLVIGTGKKITLECSQTMGHDKMYWYQQDPGMELHLIHYSYGVNSTEKGDLSSESTVSRIRTEHFPLTLESARPSHTSQYLCASSVGLNWDSPLHFGNGTRLTVT.

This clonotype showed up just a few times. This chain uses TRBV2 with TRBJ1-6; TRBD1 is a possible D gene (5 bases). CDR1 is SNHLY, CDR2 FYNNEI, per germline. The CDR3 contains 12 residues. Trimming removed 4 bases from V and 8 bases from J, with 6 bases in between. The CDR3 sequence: CASSGGDSPLHF. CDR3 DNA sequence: TGTGCCAGCAGTGGAGGGGATTCACCCCTCCACTTT.

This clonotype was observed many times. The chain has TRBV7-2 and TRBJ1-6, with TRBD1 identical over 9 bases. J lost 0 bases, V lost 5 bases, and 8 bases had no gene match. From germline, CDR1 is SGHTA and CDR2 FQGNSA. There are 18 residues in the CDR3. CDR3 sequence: CASSVTGGSSSYNSPLHF. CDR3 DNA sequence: TGTGCCAGCAGCGTGACAGGGGGTTCCAGCTCCTATAATTCACCCCTCCACTTT.

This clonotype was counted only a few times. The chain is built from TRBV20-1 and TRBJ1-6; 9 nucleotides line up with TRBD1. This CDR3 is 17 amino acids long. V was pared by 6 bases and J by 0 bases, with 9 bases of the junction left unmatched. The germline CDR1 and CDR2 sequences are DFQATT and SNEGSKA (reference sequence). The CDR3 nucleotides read TGCAGTGCCCACCGGACAGGGGCGAGCTCCTATAATTCACCCCTCCACTTT. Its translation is CSAHRTGASSYNSPLHF.

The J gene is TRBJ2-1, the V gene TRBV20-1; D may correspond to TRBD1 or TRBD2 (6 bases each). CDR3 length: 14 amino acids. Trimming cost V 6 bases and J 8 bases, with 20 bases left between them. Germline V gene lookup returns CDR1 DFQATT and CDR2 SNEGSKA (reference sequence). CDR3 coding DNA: TGCAGTGCAATGACCGGGGGCCCCGAGGATGAGCAGTTCTTC. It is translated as CSAMTGGPEDEQFF.